This TCR beta chain was obtained from a study of PD-1 blockade in classical Hodgkin lymphoma. Study summary: Patients got intravenous nivolumab 3 mg/kg every 2 weeks. Overall study findings and caveats: With CD4+ cells, TCR diversity rose significantly by C4D1, but not with CD8+ cells. In newly diagnosed patients, baseline TCR diversity was reportedly below that of healthy donors. The study found complete responders had baseline diversity similar to newly diagnosed patients.

Germline V gene lookup returns CDR1 MNHNY and CDR2 SVGAGI (reference sequence). There are 16 residues in the CDR3. V shed 0 bases and J shed 2 bases, with 11 bases lying between them. About this clone itself: Its antigen is as yet unknown. Other nucleotide sequences from this sample produce the same CDR3.

Relapse after autologous stem cell transplantation occurred in every patient, and brentuximab vedotin exposure varied. TCRdb keeps only in-frame clones here, not all; method: immunoSEQ multiplex PCR. The data hold 20,000 to 30,000 clones, with roughly 80% observed a single time. This clonotype originated in a human donor with classical Hodgkin lymphoma. The J gene is TRBJ1-3, the V gene TRBV6-6; tentative D call: TRBD1 (6 bases). The source material was peripheral blood mononuclear cells (PBMCs), sampled before the second cycle of nivolumab. This CDR3 reads CASSYSGAGAGNTIYF. The CDR3 nucleotides are TGTGCCAGCAGTTACTCGGGGGCAGGGGCTGGAAACACCATATATTTT.